These T cell receptor beta chains were read from a single sample in a study of graft-versus-host responses after intestinal transplantation. TCRdb's table, derived via immunoSEQ multiplex PCR, lists solely in-frame clones and lacks some. Of around 29,000 clones listed, around 90% are singletons. The specimen comprised PBMCs, sampled approximately 460 days after intestinal transplantation. The receptors stem from a human patient who received an intestinal transplant, so some T cells may come from the graft donor. Both conserved end residues are part of each CDR3. The order of the fields is J gene, V gene, D gene, clone size, CDR3 DNA, CDR3 protein. D genes are given only for firm matches. Expanded clones get a size class; other rows say once, few or many, or leave the size out.

J gene: TRBJ2-2; V gene: TRBV21-1; D gene: -; clone size: -; CDR3 DNA: TGTGCCAGCAGCAAAGAAGAAGGGACTAGCTTTACCGGGGAGCTGTTTTTT; CDR3 protein: CASSKEEGTSFTGELFF
J gene: TRBJ1-1; V gene: TRBV6-1; D gene: -; clone size: once; CDR3 DNA: TGTGCCAGCAGAGCAGGGGTGTGGGGTACTGAAGCTTTCTTT; CDR3 protein: CASRAGVWGTEAFF
J gene: TRBJ1-4; V gene: TRBV19; D gene: -; clone size: -; CDR3 DNA: TGTGCCAGTAGTAGGACAGCCAACAATGAAAAACTGTTTTTT; CDR3 protein: CASSRTANNEKLFF
J gene: TRBJ2-4; V gene: TRBV29-1; D gene: -; clone size: -; CDR3 DNA: TGCAGCGGAATCGGTCTAGCCAAAAACATTCAGTACTTC; CDR3 protein: CSGIGLAKNIQYF
J gene: TRBJ1-1; V gene: TRBV27; D gene: -; clone size: few; CDR3 DNA: TGTGCCAGCAGTTTATCTAGGGGGACTGAAGCTTTCTTT; CDR3 protein: CASSLSRGTEAFF
J gene: TRBJ1-2; V gene: TRBV6-6; D gene: -; clone size: -; CDR3 DNA: TGTGCCAGCAGTTTTGCCGCACAGGGAGGGGGCTACACCTTC; CDR3 protein: CASSFAAQGGGYTF
J gene: TRBJ2-7; V gene: TRBV4-1; D gene: TRBD1; clone size: -; CDR3 DNA: TGCGCCAGCAGCCCGAGACAGGGAAGCACCTACGAGCAGTACTTC; CDR3 protein: CASSPRQGSTYEQYF
J gene: TRBJ2-7; V gene: TRBV28; D gene: TRBD1; clone size: -; CDR3 DNA: TGTGCCAGCAGTTACTACTCGTCCGGGACAGGACCCTACGAGCAGTACTTC; CDR3 protein: CASSYYSSGTGPYEQYF
J gene: TRBJ2-1; V gene: TRBV2; D gene: TRBD1; clone size: -; CDR3 DNA: TGTGCCGCGAACAGGGGAACCTACAATGAGCAGTTCTTC; CDR3 protein: CAANRGTYNEQFF
J gene: TRBJ1-1; V gene: TRBV5-4; D gene: -; clone size: -; CDR3 DNA: TGTGCCAGCAGCCGTACCATACGCCGGGACACGAACACTGAAGCTTTCTTT; CDR3 protein: CASSRTIRRDTNTEAFF
J gene: TRBJ2-5; V gene: TRBV6-1; D gene: TRBD1; clone size: -; CDR3 DNA: TGTGCCAGCAGTTTACTACAGGGGGGAGAGACCCAGTACTTC; CDR3 protein: CASSLLQGGETQYF
J gene: TRBJ2-7; V gene: TRBV4-1; D gene: -; clone size: -; CDR3 DNA: TGCGCCAGCAGCCTTCGAGGGTCGGGCTCCTACGAGCAGTACTTC; CDR3 protein: CASSLRGSGSYEQYF
J gene: TRBJ2-1; V gene: TRBV10-1; D gene: TRBD2; clone size: -; CDR3 DNA: TGCGCCAGCAGTGCCGGCCGGGAGGGCCCCCATGACGAGCAGTTCTTC; CDR3 protein: CASSAGREGPHDEQFF
J gene: TRBJ2-1; V gene: TRBV19; D gene: TRBD1; clone size: -; CDR3 DNA: TGTGCCAGTAGTATTGGGGCGGGACAGGGATACAATGAGCAGTTCTTC; CDR3 protein: CASSIGAGQGYNEQFF
J gene: TRBJ2-1; V gene: TRBV7-9; D gene: TRBD1; clone size: -; CDR3 DNA: TGTGCCAGCAGCATCGGACAGGGCGGCGATGAGCAGTTCTTC; CDR3 protein: CASSIGQGGDEQFF
J gene: TRBJ2-3; V gene: TRBV29-1; D gene: TRBD2; clone size: -; CDR3 DNA: TGCAGCGTTGACGGGAGGGGAGCCACAGATACGCAGTATTTT; CDR3 protein: CSVDGRGATDTQYF
J gene: TRBJ1-2; V gene: TRBV7-6; D gene: TRBD1; clone size: -; CDR3 DNA: TGTGCCAGCAGCTTAGGGGGAGACAGGGATGGCTACACCTTC; CDR3 protein: CASSLGGDRDGYTF
J gene: TRBJ1-1; V gene: TRBV6-1; D gene: -; clone size: -; CDR3 DNA: TGTGCCAGCAGTCCGACAGTCCACATGAGCACTGAAGCTTTCTTT; CDR3 protein: CASSPTVHMSTEAFF
J gene: TRBJ1-3; V gene: TRBV18; D gene: -; clone size: -; CDR3 DNA: TGTGCCAGCTCACCAGGTCTGGGGACTGGAAACACCATATATTTT; CDR3 protein: CASSPGLGTGNTIYF
J gene: TRBJ1-1; V gene: TRBV19; D gene: TRBD1; clone size: -; CDR3 DNA: TGTGCCAGTAGTACTCAGGGGGAAGGGACTGAAGCTTTCTTT; CDR3 protein: CASSTQGEGTEAFF
J gene: TRBJ2-3; V gene: TRBV6-6; D gene: TRBD2; clone size: -; CDR3 DNA: TGTGCCAGCGGGGGATCGACTAGCGGTAGCACAGATACGCAGTATTTT; CDR3 protein: CASGGSTSGSTDTQYF
J gene: TRBJ1-1; V gene: TRBV6-5; D gene: -; clone size: -; CDR3 DNA: TGTGCCGCAGGGACACCCAATCCTAACACTGAAGCTTTCTTT; CDR3 protein: CAAGTPNPNTEAFF
J gene: TRBJ2-1; V gene: TRBV7-2; D gene: -; clone size: -; CDR3 DNA: TGTGCCAGCAGCGCCTACAGGTATGGGTCTTACAATGAGCAGTTCTTC; CDR3 protein: CASSAYRYGSYNEQFF
J gene: TRBJ2-1; V gene: TRBV4-2; D gene: -; clone size: -; CDR3 DNA: TGTGCCAGCAGCCAAATGACTAGAAATGAGCAGTTCTTC; CDR3 protein: CASSQMTRNEQFF
J gene: TRBJ2-7; V gene: TRBV10-1; D gene: TRBD2; clone size: -; CDR3 DNA: TGCGCCAGCAGCGATGTGACTAGCGGGAGTGGAGAGCAGTACTTC; CDR3 protein: CASSDVTSGSGEQYF
J gene: TRBJ2-1; V gene: TRBV11-2; D gene: TRBD2; clone size: -; CDR3 DNA: TGTGCCAGCAGCTTAGTTCCTAGCGGGGGAGACAATGAGCAGTTCTTC; CDR3 protein: CASSLVPSGGDNEQFF
J gene: TRBJ2-7; V gene: TRBV7-9; D gene: -; clone size: -; CDR3 DNA: TGTGCCAGCAGCCCCGGAGGTGGCAGGGAGGTCTCCTACGAGCAGTACTTC; CDR3 protein: CASSPGGGREVSYEQYF
J gene: TRBJ2-1; V gene: TRBV29-1; D gene: TRBD2; clone size: -; CDR3 DNA: TGCAGCGTTGGTAGAGCGGGGGGTCCGCTCTCCTACAATGAGCAGTTCTTC; CDR3 protein: CSVGRAGGPLSYNEQFF
J gene: TRBJ2-7; V gene: TRBV30; D gene: -; clone size: -; CDR3 DNA: TGTGCCTGGAGTGTACTCTCCTACGAGCAGTACTTC; CDR3 protein: CAWSVLSYEQYF
J gene: TRBJ1-1; V gene: TRBV7-9; D gene: -; clone size: -; CDR3 DNA: TGTGCCAGCGCCGCCGGGACAAGGGACACTGAAGCTTTCTTT; CDR3 protein: CASAAGTRDTEAFF
J gene: TRBJ1-4; V gene: TRBV28; D gene: TRBD1; clone size: -; CDR3 DNA: TGTGCCGCACAGGGGACAGCAACTAATGAAAAACTGTTTTTT; CDR3 protein: CAAQGTATNEKLFF
J gene: TRBJ2-3; V gene: TRBV5-4; D gene: TRBD1; clone size: once; CDR3 DNA: TGTGCCAGCAGGCGGGACAGGGGGAGCACAGATACGCAGTATTTT; CDR3 protein: CASRRDRGSTDTQYF
J gene: TRBJ1-2; V gene: TRBV15; D gene: -; clone size: -; CDR3 DNA: TGTGCCACCAGCAGATCCTTAGGAGTGTCCTATGGCTACACCTTC; CDR3 protein: CATSRSLGVSYGYTF
J gene: TRBJ1-6; V gene: TRBV6-5; D gene: TRBD1; clone size: -; CDR3 DNA: TGTGCCAGCAGTTACTCGAGCGCCAGGGGGTCCTCACCCCTCCACTTT; CDR3 protein: CASSYSSARGSSPLHF
J gene: TRBJ1-1; V gene: TRBV6-1; D gene: -; clone size: -; CDR3 DNA: TGTGCCAGCAGTTATTTGAGGGAGTCTGAAGCTTTCTTT; CDR3 protein: CASSYLRESEAFF
J gene: TRBJ2-1; V gene: TRBV27; D gene: -; clone size: -; CDR3 DNA: TGTGCCAGCAGTTTGGCCAATCGGCATGAGCAGTTCTTC; CDR3 protein: CASSLANRHEQFF
J gene: TRBJ1-2; V gene: TRBV27; D gene: -; clone size: -; CDR3 DNA: TGTGCCAGCAGGGCCAAGGACGGCCTTAACTATGGCTACACCTTC; CDR3 protein: CASRAKDGLNYGYTF
J gene: TRBJ1-2; V gene: TRBV4-3; D gene: -; clone size: -; CDR3 DNA: TGCGCCAGCAGCCAAGTGAGTGGGAGCTATGGCTACACCTTC; CDR3 protein: CASSQVSGSYGYTF
J gene: TRBJ1-4; V gene: TRBV5-1; D gene: -; clone size: -; CDR3 DNA: TGCGCCAGCAGCCCGAGGGGGGGAACGCAAGCTAATGAAAAACTGTTTTTT; CDR3 protein: CASSPRGGTQANEKLFF
J gene: TRBJ2-7; V gene: TRBV19; D gene: -; clone size: -; CDR3 DNA: TGTGCCAGTAGTCGGTATGGAGAAACCTACGAGCAGTACTTC; CDR3 protein: CASSRYGETYEQYF
J gene: TRBJ2-2; V gene: TRBV11-3; D gene: -; clone size: -; CDR3 DNA: TGTGCCAGCAGCTTAGGAGGGGACACCGGGGAGCTGTTTTTT; CDR3 protein: CASSLGGDTGELFF
J gene: TRBJ2-5; V gene: TRBV7-2; D gene: TRBD1; clone size: -; CDR3 DNA: TGTGCCAGCAGCTTAGAGGGACAGGGGCCCGAGGCCCAGTACTTC; CDR3 protein: CASSLEGQGPEAQYF
J gene: TRBJ1-1; V gene: TRBV30; D gene: -; clone size: -; CDR3 DNA: TGTGCCGGGAGACCCTATGGGCTCGGGAACACTGAAGCTTTCTTT; CDR3 protein: CAGRPYGLGNTEAFF
J gene: TRBJ2-1; V gene: TRBV9; D gene: -; clone size: few; CDR3 DNA: TGTGCCAGCAGCGTAGGAGTAGCGGAAGACAATGAGCAGTTCTTC; CDR3 protein: CASSVGVAEDNEQFF
J gene: TRBJ1-1; V gene: TRBV5-5; D gene: -; clone size: -; CDR3 DNA: TGTGCCAGCAGCCTATACACTGAAGCTTTCTTT; CDR3 protein: CASSLYTEAFF
J gene: TRBJ2-1; V gene: TRBV29-1; D gene: TRBD2; clone size: -; CDR3 DNA: TGCAGCGTTGAAGAAGCCCCTAGCGGGAGGGGAAATGAGCAGTTCTTC; CDR3 protein: CSVEEAPSGRGNEQFF
J gene: TRBJ2-1; V gene: TRBV28; D gene: -; clone size: -; CDR3 DNA: TGTGCCAGCATTAATCGGGGGTACAATGAGCAGTTCTTC; CDR3 protein: CASINRGYNEQFF
J gene: TRBJ1-1; V gene: TRBV20-1; D gene: -; clone size: -; CDR3 DNA: TGCAGTGCTAGAGATGATGCTGAAGCTTTCTTT; CDR3 protein: CSARDDAEAFF
J gene: TRBJ2-2; V gene: TRBV30; D gene: -; clone size: -; CDR3 DNA: TGTGCCTGGACTGGGGGCGCGGGGACCGGGGAGCTGTTTTTT; CDR3 protein: CAWTGGAGTGELFF
J gene: TRBJ2-3; V gene: TRBV7-6; D gene: TRBD1; clone size: -; CDR3 DNA: TGTGCCAGCAGCCAGAGACAGGGCGCGCAGGGAGATACGCAGTATTTT; CDR3 protein: CASSQRQGAQGDTQYF
J gene: TRBJ1-2; V gene: TRBV27; D gene: -; clone size: -; CDR3 DNA: TGTGCCAGCAGTCCCCGACCTGCGAGCTATGGCTACACCTTC; CDR3 protein: CASSPRPASYGYTF
J gene: TRBJ1-5; V gene: TRBV18; D gene: TRBD1; clone size: -; CDR3 DNA: TGTGCCAGCTCACCCCCTCCGGGACAGGGGTACAATCAGCCCCAGCATTTT; CDR3 protein: CASSPPPGQGYNQPQHF
J gene: TRBJ2-5; V gene: TRBV27; D gene: -; clone size: -; CDR3 DNA: TGTGCCAGCAGTCCCTTCTACCAAGAGACCCAGTACTTC; CDR3 protein: CASSPFYQETQYF